This T cell receptor beta chain emerged from a study of blood T cell repertoires in COVID-19. In the study overall: PBMCs, B-cell-depleted T cells, or T cells provided the cDNA or gDNA that made up the material.

The authors' processing: By means of reference gene primer amplification, nucleated cell counts were estimated. Assay: immunoSEQ multiplex PCR; the TCRdb copy retains only in-frame clones and omits some. The V and J calls and clone size are taken from that table; D and trimming were inferred from the DNA. The repertoire consists of more than 300,000 clones, with more than 90% occurring once and the leading ten covering roughly 3.9%. Individuals drawn from some 25 US areas were roughly 18 to 89 years old. The source is a woman between 25 and 40 years old who had been exposed to COVID-19. The sample comprised PBMCs or T cells enriched from blood (not recorded which).

The CDR3 loop is CASSTLGGGSEQYF. The CDR3 nucleotides are TGTGCCAGTAGTACCCTCGGGGGAGGTAGCGAGCAGTACTTC. This chain joins TRBV19 and TRBJ2-7, with D possibly matching TRBD2 (6 bases). Germline V gene data show CDR1 as LNHDA and CDR2 as SQIVND (reference sequence). Trimming pared 4 bases from V and 6 bases from J, leaving 16 bases between. The CDR3 extends over 14 amino acids.